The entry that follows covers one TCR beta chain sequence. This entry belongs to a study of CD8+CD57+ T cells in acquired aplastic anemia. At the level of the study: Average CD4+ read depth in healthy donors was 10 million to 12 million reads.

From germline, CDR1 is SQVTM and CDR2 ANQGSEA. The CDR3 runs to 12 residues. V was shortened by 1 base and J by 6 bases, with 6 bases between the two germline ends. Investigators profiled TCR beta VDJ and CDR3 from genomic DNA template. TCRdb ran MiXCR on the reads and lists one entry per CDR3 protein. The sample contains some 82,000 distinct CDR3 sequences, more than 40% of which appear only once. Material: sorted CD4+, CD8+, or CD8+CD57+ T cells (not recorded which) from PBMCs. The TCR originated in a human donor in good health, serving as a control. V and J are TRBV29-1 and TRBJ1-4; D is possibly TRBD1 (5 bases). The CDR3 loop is CSVEGGDEKLFF. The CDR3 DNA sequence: TGCAGCGTTGAAGGAGGGGATGAAAAACTGTTTTTT.